These 10 T cell receptor beta chains were all obtained from the same sample, sequenced in a study of CD8 T cells in Susac syndrome. RNA totalling about 0.45 to 1 ug underwent reverse transcription with random hexamers. TCRdb reanalysed the immunoSEQ multiplex PCR reads using MiXCR and keeps one entry per CDR3 protein. The data show more than 75,000 distinct CDR3 sequences, 90% to 95% seen once. Sequenced sample: CD8+ T cells from PBMCs. These receptors came from a human donor in good health.

This clonotype was observed once. The chain employs TRBV13 and TRBJ2-1, with 9 nucleotides matching TRBD2. This CDR3 comprises 15 residues. Per germline, CDR1 PRHDT and CDR2 FYEKMQ (reference sequence). J was trimmed by 9 bases and V by 2 bases; bases with no gene match: 8. The CDR3 is CASSLPGTSIGEQFF. The CDR3 coding sequence is TGTGCCAGCAGCTTACCCGGGACTAGCATCGGTGAGCAGTTCTTC.

V and J are TRBV29-1 and TRBJ2-1, with TRBD2 matching over 8 bases. The CDR3 contains 12 residues. With 5 bases clipped from V and 8 bases from J, the junction kept 5 bases outside the gene matches. The germline gives CDR1 SQVTM, CDR2 ANQGSEA. CDR3 nucleotide sequence: TGCAGCGTTCAGGCGGGGGGAGATGAGCAGTTCTTC. Protein: CSVQAGGDEQFF.

The gene calls are TRBV6-2 or TRBV6-3 and TRBJ2-7; D may be TRBD2 (5 bases). CDR3 length equals 11 residues. Germline values: CDR1 MNHEY, CDR2 SVGEGT. V shed 5 bases and J shed 7 bases, with 9 bases lying between them. CDR3 in amino acids: CASSPWEEQYF. The CDR3 nucleotides read TGTGCCAGCAGTCCATGGGAGGAGCAGTACTTC.

This chain links TRBV19 with TRBJ1-2; a weak D match, TRBD1 (5 bases). Deletions cut 2 bases from V and 6 bases from J, with 13 bases between. CDR1 and CDR2 (germline): LNHDA, SQIVND (reference sequence). This CDR3 is built from 14 residues. CDR3 nucleotide sequence: TGTGCCAGTAGTATAACCGGCAGAGGGGATGGCTACACCTTC. Residues: CASSITGRGDGYTF.

The chain uses TRBV3-1 and TRBJ2-3, with D perhaps TRBD1 or TRBD2 (5 bases each). V was clipped by 1 base and J by 2 bases, with 22 bases between them. This CDR3 spans 19 amino acids. Germline CDR1 LGHDT, CDR2 YNNKEL (reference sequence). Written as DNA, the CDR3 is TGTGCCAGCAGCCAAGCGGCCGGGCGATGGGACCCATACACAGATACGCAGTATTTT. Translating gives CASSQAAGRWDPYTDTQYF.

In this sample, this clonotype turned up once. The chain has TRBV15 and TRBJ2-3, with D tentatively TRBD1 or TRBD2 (5 bases each). CDR3 length: 14 residues. Germline CDR1 LNHNV, CDR2 YYDKDF (reference sequence). Trimming shortened V by 4 bases and J by 2 bases, and 10 bases separated the two germline ends. The CDR3 DNA reads TGTGCCACCAGCATTCGGGGACCCACAGATACGCAGTATTTT. This gives the protein CATSIRGPTDTQYF.

This rearrangement joins TRBV2 to TRBJ1-1, with D perhaps matching TRBD1 (6 bases). Germline V gene lookup returns CDR1 SNHLY and CDR2 FYNNEI. The CDR3 consists of 17 residues. With 1 base removed from V and 1 base from J, the gap between germline ends came to 16 bases. CDR3 nucleotides: TGTGCCAGCAGTGAAGAGCTGACAGGCTGGGGGAACACTGAAGCTTTCTTT. The encoded protein is CASSEELTGWGNTEAFF.

This chain joins TRBV4-2 and TRBJ2-7, with 9 bases fitting TRBD2. From germline, CDR1 is LGHNA and CDR2 YNFKEQ. J gave up 4 bases and V 1 base, and 8 bases lay outside the gene matches. This CDR3 is built from 16 residues. CDR3 in amino acids: CASSQGNLAGKYEQYF. The CDR3 coding sequence is TGTGCCAGCAGCCAAGGGAACCTAGCGGGGAAATACGAGCAGTACTTC.

The gene calls are TRBV19 and TRBJ1-1; TRBD1 is a possible D gene (5 bases). From germline, CDR1 is LNHDA and CDR2 SQIVND (reference sequence). V was clipped by 1 base and J by 4 bases, with 10 bases between them. CDR3 length equals 14 residues. CDR3 nucleotide sequence: TGTGCCAGTAGTATAGGAGGGACCGCCACTGAAGCTTTCTTT. Protein product: CASSIGGTATEAFF.

This sequence joins TRBV21-1 and TRBJ1-1; the tabulated D call, TRBD1, remains unverified against the DNA. TRBV21-1 counts as a pseudogene. This CDR3 region has 15 residues. The CDR3 sequence is CASSENGVSPAEAFF. CDR3 nucleotide sequence: TGTGCCAGCAGCGAGAATGGGGTCTCGCCCGCTGAAGCTTTCTTT.